The source of this T cell receptor (beta chain) is a study of T cells in Graves' hyperthyroidism and ophthalmopathy (dated by TCRdb to between 2019 and 2020). Study-wide context: Peripheral blood samples were taken at initial diagnosis, before any treatment was given. The paper reports TCR Vbeta CDR3 sequencing of 140 or so peripheral blood samples: approximately 41 ophthalmopathy, about 75 hyperthyroidism and approximately 17 progressor patients. For training and testing, the 100 or so patients in the discovery cohort were randomly divided in a 7:3 ratio. An independent validation cohort of under 20 hyperthyroidism patients and roughly 16 patients who later progressed to ophthalmopathy tested prospective prediction of ophthalmopathy. The study also compared thyroid tissue and blood T-cell repertoires from 6 or 7 Graves' hyperthyroidism patients. A discovery cohort of about 100 patients, 43 with Graves' ophthalmopathy and 55 to 60 with stable Graves' hyperthyroidism, was used to find distinguishing TCR V-J signatures. Following sampling, methimazole starting at 30 mg daily was given to hyperthyroidism patients, and high-dose intravenous methylprednisolone was given to ophthalmopathy patients.

Including cysteine and phenylalanine, the CDR3 has 14 amino acids. The retained sequence is limited to the CDR3, 42 bases, with the frame set at the first base. The germline V end is reduced by 5 bases and the J end by 4 bases; junction bases left unmatched: 7. From the germline V gene (reference sequence), CDR1 is SEHNR and CDR2 is FQNEAQ. The TCR beta CDR3 regions were amplified from RNA transcripts. The first round of RT-PCR for the TCR CDR3 was performed with the HTBI primer set and the Qiagen OneStep RT-PCR kit. Libraries were constructed in a second round of multiplex PCR, after which size selection and purification were performed. Sequencing of the libraries was done on an Illumina HiSeq2000 using paired-end 100 bp reads. The paper's processing steps were these. Raw data were processed with SOAPnuke, discarding reads with adapters, uncalled bases, mean Phred below 15, or no exact constant-primer or identifier match. High-quality paired reads were merged with COPE v1.2.5, and unique nucleotide sequences were defined as clonotypes. MiTCR v1.1 was used to align clonotypes to the IMGT TRBV, TRBD and TRBJ reference segments. Analysis was restricted to V-J combinations with a frequency above 0.0001, which covered 99% to 99.2% of repertoires. The TCS score was defined as the ratio of F50 (clonal expansion) to E x V (chaos), calculated using BLOSUM62-based TCRdist between CDR3 peptides within each V-J. Welch's t-statistics and random forest reduced fewer than 550 V-J features to fewer than 15, which were used in a naive Bayes classifier (R e1071). The public reads were quality trimmed at Q25 with fastp and then assembled into clones with MiXCR by TCRdb, keeping productive beta chains. Identical CDR3 protein sequences are pooled into one entry, listed with their most common genes and DNA. The V and J calls were determined by TCRdb, not by the authors. Here the sample has hundreds of thousands of distinct CDR3 sequences; about 15% occur a single time. Together, the top ten hold 9.5% to 13% of the sample.

In its sample, this clonotype was seen many times. It has no known antigen specificity. There are no base qualities to consult, and no much larger clone falls within one base. Study-wide conclusions, independent of this receptor: Most expanded thyroid clonotypes (frequency above 0.001) were also detected in blood, suggesting blood repertoires may reflect thyroid immune responses. In cross-validation, a model built on a 13 V-J signature told ophthalmopathy apart from stable hyperthyroidism with over 85% sensitivity and around 83% specificity, and in testing the same model reached 80%/75%. No statistical method was used to fix the sample size in advance, and group allocation was not hidden from the investigators. In validation, progression to ophthalmopathy was predicted by the model with nearly 71% sensitivity and 72.22% specificity, a median of 6.5 months before onset.

Graves' hyperthyroidism was defined as stable when no progression to ophthalmopathy occurred over 18 months of follow-up. Hyperthyroidism patients were aged 18 to 65 years and newly diagnosed, with disease duration of less than 2 months. The study excluded patients with uncontrolled infections, other autoimmune diseases, pregnancy or lactation. Clinical symptoms, serum thyroxine and TRAb, thyroid ultrasound, and orbital computed tomography formed the basis for the diagnoses. PBMCs were isolated from about 10 ml of fresh peripheral blood by Ficoll-Paque density gradient centrifugation. Trizol reagent was used to extract total RNA, and RNA quality was then checked on an Agilent 2100 Bioanalyzer.

Sequencing input: blood. The clonotype comes from a woman between 18 and 29 years old with Graves' hyperthyroidism. This receptor chain uses TRBV7-9 and TRBJ1-1, with 7 central nucleotides matching TRBD1. The sequenced DNA: TGTGCCAGCAGCCCGGTGCAGGGGGGCACTGAAGCTTTCTTT. The resulting protein is CASSPVQGGTEAFF.